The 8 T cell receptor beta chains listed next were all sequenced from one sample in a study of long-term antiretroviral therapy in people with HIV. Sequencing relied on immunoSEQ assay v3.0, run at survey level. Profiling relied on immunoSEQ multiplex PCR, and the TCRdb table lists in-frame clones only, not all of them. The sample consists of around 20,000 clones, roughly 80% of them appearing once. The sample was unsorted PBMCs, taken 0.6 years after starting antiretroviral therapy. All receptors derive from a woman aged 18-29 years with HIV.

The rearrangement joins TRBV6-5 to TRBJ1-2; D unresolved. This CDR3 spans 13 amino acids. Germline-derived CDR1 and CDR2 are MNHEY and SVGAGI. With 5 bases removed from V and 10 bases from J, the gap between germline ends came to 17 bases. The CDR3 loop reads CASSLAISHVYTF. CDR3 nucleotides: TGTGCCAGCAGTCTTGCAATTAGTCACGTCTACACCTTC.

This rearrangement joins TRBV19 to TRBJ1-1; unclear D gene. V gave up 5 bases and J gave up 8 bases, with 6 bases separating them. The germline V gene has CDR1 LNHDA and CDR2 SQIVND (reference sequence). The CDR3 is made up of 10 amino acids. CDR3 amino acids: CASSSGEAFF. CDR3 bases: TGTGCCAGTAGTTCTGGAGAAGCTTTCTTT.

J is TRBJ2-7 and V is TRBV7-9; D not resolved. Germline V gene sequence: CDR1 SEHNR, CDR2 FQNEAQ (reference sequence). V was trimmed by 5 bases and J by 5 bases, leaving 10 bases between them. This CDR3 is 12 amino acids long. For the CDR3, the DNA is TGTGCCAGCAGCCCATCGAACAACGAGCAGTACTTC. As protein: CASSPSNNEQYF.

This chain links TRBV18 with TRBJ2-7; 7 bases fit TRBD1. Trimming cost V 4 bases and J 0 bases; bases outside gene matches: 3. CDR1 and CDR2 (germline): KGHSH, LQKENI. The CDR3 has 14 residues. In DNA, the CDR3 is TGTGCCAGCTCACGGGACAGCCACTCCTACGAGCAGTACTTC. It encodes CASSRDSHSYEQYF. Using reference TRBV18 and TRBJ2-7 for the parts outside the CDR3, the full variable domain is NAGVMQNPRHLVRRRGQEARLRCSPMKGHSHVYWYRQLPEEGLKFMVYLQKENIIDESGMPKERFSAEFPKEGPSILRIQQVVRGDSAAYFCASSRDSHSYEQYFGPGTRLTVT.

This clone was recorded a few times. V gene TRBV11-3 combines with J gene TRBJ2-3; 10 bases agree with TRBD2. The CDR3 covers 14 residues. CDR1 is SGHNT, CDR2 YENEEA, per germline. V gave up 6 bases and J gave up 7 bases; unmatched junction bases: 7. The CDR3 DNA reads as TGTGCCAGCAGTCTAGCGGGAGCCGGGAATACGCAGTATTTT. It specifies CASSLAGAGNTQYF.

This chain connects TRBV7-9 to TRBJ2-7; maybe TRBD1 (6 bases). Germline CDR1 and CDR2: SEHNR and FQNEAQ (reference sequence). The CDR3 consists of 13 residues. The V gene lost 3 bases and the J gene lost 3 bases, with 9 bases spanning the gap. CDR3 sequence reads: CASSFGGFYEQYF. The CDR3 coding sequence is TGTGCCAGCAGCTTTGGGGGCTTCTACGAGCAGTACTTC.

The CDR3 region is CASSSPGPGTQYF. CDR3 nucleotide sequence: TGTGCCAGCAGTTCGCCAGGCCCAGGTACGCAGTATTTT. The V and J genes are TRBV6-5 and TRBJ2-3; D is unclear. This CDR3 is built from 13 residues. CDR1 is MNHEY, CDR2 SVGAGI, per germline. Trimming took 4 bases from V and 8 from J, leaving 13 bases between them.

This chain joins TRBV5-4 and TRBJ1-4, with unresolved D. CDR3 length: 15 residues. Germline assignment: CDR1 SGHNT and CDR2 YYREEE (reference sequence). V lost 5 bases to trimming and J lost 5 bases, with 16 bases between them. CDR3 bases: TGTGCCAGCAGTTTGTGGACGGGAGGGAATGAAAAACTGTTTTTT. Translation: CASSLWTGGNEKLFF.